The 22 T cell receptor beta chains in this list originate from one sample, sequenced in a study of radiotherapy plus CTLA-4 blockade in lung cancer. Assay: immunoSEQ multiplex PCR; the TCRdb copy retains only in-frame clones and omits some. The data contain some 110,000 clones, 65% to 85% of them singletons. Sequencing was performed on peripheral blood, taken from a patient treated with radiotherapy plus ipilimumab. These receptors were obtained from a human donor with non-small cell lung cancer who had a partial response to radiotherapy plus ipilimumab.

This chain uses TRBV6-5 with TRBJ2-7, with 7 bases that match TRBD2. Trimming took 5 bases from V and 1 from J; bases not matched to a gene: 2. This CDR3 region has 13 residues. CDR1 and CDR2 from the germline V gene are MNHEY and SVGAGI. The CDR3 protein is CASSLADSYEQYF. The CDR3 DNA is TGTGCCAGCAGTCTAGCGGATTCCTACGAGCAGTACTTC.

The chain recombines TRBV6-6 with TRBJ1-4; no clear D. Trimming removed 2 bases at V and 5 bases at J, with 9 bases between. This CDR3 is 14 amino acids long. Germline V gene sequence: CDR1 MNHNY, CDR2 SVGAGI (reference sequence). The CDR3 sequence: CASSYGPVNEKLFF. The CDR3 nucleotides read TGTGCCAGCAGTTACGGTCCGGTCAATGAAAAACTGTTTTTT.

V gene TRBV25-1 combines with J gene TRBJ2-3; 11 bases match TRBD1. The length of the CDR3 is 15 residues. V lost 6 bases to trimming and J lost 6 bases; unmatched junction nucleotides: 8. Germline CDR1 and CDR2: MGHDK and SYGVNS. CDR3 loop: CASSPWTGGGDTQYF. The CDR3 DNA follows: TGTGCCAGCAGCCCATGGACAGGGGGCGGTGATACGCAGTATTTT.

This clone was recorded only once. V gene TRBV30 combines with J gene TRBJ2-2; D is ambiguous. V lost 0 bases and J lost 7, with 12 bases in between. CDR1 GTSNPN and CDR2 SVGIG come from the germline V gene (reference sequence). CDR3 length: 14 residues. In DNA, the CDR3 is TGTGCCTGGAGTGTCTCGGCCCGCGGCGGGGAGCTGTTTTTT. It encodes CAWSVSARGGELFF.

This chain connects TRBV6-6 to TRBJ1-2; 7 nucleotides agree with TRBD1. Unmatched junction bases numbered 5, after V lost 2 bases and J lost 5 bases. Germline V gene data show CDR1 as MNHNY and CDR2 as SVGAGI (reference sequence). This CDR3 is 14 amino acids long. The CDR3 region has the DNA TGTGCCAGCAGTTACGAGGGACAGTCATATGGCTACACCTTC. Protein: CASSYEGQSYGYTF.

The chain has TRBV27 and TRBJ2-7; 7 nucleotides match TRBD2. The V gene's germline CDR1 is MNHEY and CDR2 SMNVEV (reference sequence). The V segment lost 3 bases and the J segment 4 bases; nucleotides outside the gene matches: 6. The length of the CDR3 is 14 residues. The CDR3 bases are TGTGCCAGCAGTTTGAAGGGCGGGAGTTACGAGCAGTACTTC. As protein: CASSLKGGSYEQYF.

Notes on this clone: At one end the junction does not follow the germline gene, possibly because of a read error. V is TRBV29-1 and J is TRBJ2-1; TRBD1 matches at 7 bases. CDR1 and CDR2 from the germline V gene are SQVTM and ANQGSEA. The CDR3 is 11 residues long. The CDR3 sequence: CSVEEAGRGIF. DNA of the CDR3: TGCAGCGTTGAAGAGGCCGGCAGGGGGATCTTC.

This rearrangement joins TRBV7-2 to TRBJ2-2; 11 nucleotides align to TRBD2. Germline V gene data show CDR1 as SGHTA and CDR2 as FQGNSA. V lost 5 bases and J lost 4; bases outside the gene matches: 0. The CDR3 has 14 residues. CDR3 nucleotide sequence: TGTGCCAGCAGCGGACTAGCGGGCACCGGGGAGCTGTTTTTT. Its protein is CASSGLAGTGELFF.

The chain carries TRBV28 and TRBJ1-2, with 7 bases fitting TRBD1. Germline CDR1 MDHEN, CDR2 SYDVKM. J lost 2 bases, V lost 2 bases, and 5 bases had no gene match. CDR3 length equals 15 residues. The CDR3 DNA reads TGTGCCAGCAGTTTAACACAGGGGCAGAACTATGGCTACACCTTC. Protein: CASSLTQGQNYGYTF.

With respect to this clone: The same CDR3 arises from other DNA sequences in this sample as well. J is TRBJ2-5 and V is TRBV30, with a weak D call TRBD2 (5 bases). With 0 bases removed from V and 4 bases from J, the gap between germline ends came to 6 bases. There are 12 residues in the CDR3. Germline-derived CDR1 and CDR2 are GTSNPN and SVGIG (reference sequence). The CDR3 region is CAWSVLGETQYF. DNA for the CDR3: TGTGCCTGGAGTGTACTAGGAGAGACCCAGTACTTC.

This rearrangement joins TRBV19 to TRBJ2-3, with TRBD2 identical over 8 bases. Looked up from germline, CDR1 is LNHDA and CDR2 is SQIVND (reference sequence). The CDR3 is made up of 14 amino acids. Losses at the gene ends were 7 bases for V and 1 base for J; bases not matched to a gene: 4. DNA for the CDR3: TGTGCCAGTATGCACGGGAGGGGCACAGATACGCAGTATTTT. Protein product: CASMHGRGTDTQYF.

The V gene is TRBV27, the J gene TRBJ1-2; 9 bases line up with TRBD1. The J segment lost 4 bases and the V segment lost 6 bases, leaving 6 bases of the junction unmatched. The germline V gene encodes CDR1 MNHEY and CDR2 SMNVEV (reference sequence). This CDR3 spans 14 amino acids. CDR3 in DNA: TGTGCCAGCAGGACCGAGACAGGGGGCTATGGCTACACCTTC. Protein: CASRTETGGYGYTF.

The genes are TRBV9 and TRBJ1-2, with D perhaps TRBD1 (5 bases). This CDR3 has 15 residues. Trimming took 0 bases from V and 6 from J, leaving 15 bases between them. Germline assignment: CDR1 SGDLS and CDR2 YYNGEE. The CDR3 protein is CASSVGVSQGDGYTF. CDR3 coding DNA: TGTGCCAGCAGCGTAGGGGTCAGCCAGGGTGATGGCTACACCTTC.

The chain carries TRBV28 and TRBJ2-1, with D possibly TRBD2 on 6 matching bases. Per the germline V gene, CDR1 is MDHEN and CDR2 is SYDVKM. The CDR3 consists of 13 residues. Trimming pared 6 bases from V and 4 bases from J, leaving 10 bases between. This CDR3 reads CASSLRGYNEQFF. Here the CDR3 DNA reads TGTGCCAGCAGCCTTCGGGGGTACAATGAGCAGTTCTTC.

V and J are TRBV30 and TRBJ2-7, with unresolved D. The CDR3 is 13 amino acids. Trimming removed 1 base at V and 4 bases at J, with 11 bases between. The germline V gene encodes CDR1 GTSNPN and CDR2 SVGIG (reference sequence). DNA for the CDR3: TGTGCCTGGAGTGCCCAGACCGGGTACGAGCAGTACTTC. This encodes CAWSAQTGYEQYF.

In its sample, this clone was seen a few times. This chain uses TRBV5-4 with TRBJ2-5; possibly TRBD1 for D (5 bases). The germline V gene has CDR1 SGHNT and CDR2 YYREEE (reference sequence). The germline V and J ends were trimmed by 4 bases and 3 bases, with 10 bases remaining between them. This CDR3 contains 13 residues. The CDR3 DNA sequence: TGTGCCAGCAGCCTTGGGGCGGAAGAGACCCAGTACTTC. Translation gives CASSLGAEETQYF.

The chain joins TRBV6-1 to TRBJ2-7; tentatively, D is TRBD2 (5 bases). The germline gives CDR1 MNHNS, CDR2 SASEGT. The V gene lost 5 bases and the J gene lost 3 bases, with 14 bases spanning the gap. This CDR3 has 14 amino acids. The CDR3 nucleotides read TGTGCCAGCAGTTTGCATGGGAGCGTCTACGAGCAGTACGTC. Protein: CASSLHGSVYEQYV.

The chain has TRBV5-1 and TRBJ1-1; TRBD1 aligns across 9 bases. Germline loops: CDR1 SGHRS, CDR2 YFSETQ. There are 15 residues in the CDR3. V dropped 4 bases and J dropped 1; count of bases not matched to a gene: 5. The DNA of the CDR3 is TGCGCCAGCAGCGCGGGACAGGGAGGGAACACTGAAGCTTTCTTT. Translation gives CASSAGQGGNTEAFF.

This chain links TRBV6-1 with TRBJ1-5, with 9 bases identical to TRBD1. Per germline, CDR1 MNHNS and CDR2 SASEGT. CDR3 length: 15 amino acids. V shed 5 bases and J 4 bases; nucleotides not matched to a gene: 6. The CDR3 loop is CASSKGQGWNQPQHF. The CDR3 bases are TGTGCCAGCAGTAAGGGACAGGGCTGGAATCAGCCCCAGCATTTT.

This rearrangement joins TRBV7-2 to TRBJ2-2; D not certain. The CDR3 extends over 14 amino acids. The germline gives CDR1 SGHTA, CDR2 FQGNSA. Trimming took off 3 bases at V and 1 base at J, with 6 bases between the two ends. The CDR3: CASSFTVNTGELFF. The CDR3 DNA follows: TGTGCCAGCAGCTTTACAGTGAACACCGGGGAGCTGTTTTTT.

The chain recombines TRBV6-5 with TRBJ1-5; 10 bases line up with TRBD1. The CDR3 extends over 15 amino acids. Germline CDR1 is MNHEY and CDR2 is SVGAGI. The junction had 7 bases not matched to a gene; V was cut back by 6 bases and J by 5 bases. The CDR3 DNA reads TGTGCCAGCAGCCCGGACAGGGGGTTTTATCAGCCCCAGCATTTT. This encodes CASSPDRGFYQPQHF.

The table lists this clone with a count of one. The chain recombines TRBV7-9 with TRBJ1-1; maybe TRBD1 (6 bases). V lost 3 bases and J 4 bases, leaving 9 bases between the germline ends. This CDR3 has 13 amino acids. Per germline, CDR1 SEHNR and CDR2 FQNEAQ (reference sequence). CDR3 in amino acids: CASSLQGLTEAFF. CDR3 sequence (DNA): TGTGCCAGCAGCTTGCAGGGGCTCACTGAAGCTTTCTTT.